This T cell receptor (beta chain) came from a study of shared clonotypes between healthy human individuals. Study-wide background: CD8 memory received one plate per donor, CD8 naive two, CD4 memory three and CD4 naive three. The study, taken as a whole, reports: Investigators collected only blood, and repertoires in tissues likely differ.

Only one count was recorded for this clone. The target antigen is unknown. The germline V gene encodes CDR1 ENHRY and CDR2 SYGVKD. The CDR3 is made up of 13 amino acids. V shed 1 base and J shed 6 bases, with 9 bases lying between them. The naive CD8 fraction comprised CD45RO-negative cells positively selected for CCR7 and excluded terminally differentiated effector memory CD45RA+ cells. Libraries were prepared by immunoSEQ multiplex PCR; TCRdb keeps only in-frame clonotypes and omits some of them. This sample has just over 2,000,000 clones, with less than 95% found just once. The sequence was collected from a man in his late teens or twenties in good health. The V gene is TRBV10-3, the J gene TRBJ1-2; D is undetermined. What was sequenced was naive CD8+ T cells sorted from blood. The CDR3 nucleotides are TGTGCCATCAGTGAGTGGCGTGGTGATGGCTACACCTTC. Translated: CAISEWRGDGYTF.